The 25 T cell receptor beta chains in this list originate from one sample, sequenced in a study of cytomegalovirus exposure and HLA in healthy donors. Data came from immunoSEQ multiplex PCR; TCRdb stores just in-frame clones and leaves some out. The sample lists about 220,000 clones, roughly 88% occurring once. The source material was PBMCs. Receptors were obtained from a woman younger than 30 in good health and CMV-seronegative.

The J gene is TRBJ2-1, the V gene TRBV15, with D possibly matching TRBD2 (6 bases). V was trimmed by 6 bases and J by 10 bases, leaving 16 bases between them. The CDR3 runs 13 residues. Germline values: CDR1 LNHNV, CDR2 YYDKDF (reference sequence). CDR3: CATRETGEGEQFF. Here the CDR3 DNA reads TGTGCCACCAGAGAAACGGGAGAGGGCGAGCAGTTCTTC.

The gene calls are TRBV30 and TRBJ2-1, with TRBD2 as a possible D gene (5 bases). V was shortened by 0 bases and J by 7 bases, with 25 bases between the two germline ends. CDR3 size: 18 residues. Germline values: CDR1 GTSNPN, CDR2 SVGIG (reference sequence). The CDR3 sequence is CAWSVTTKLVTPRNEQFF. CDR3 in DNA: TGTGCCTGGAGTGTTACGACCAAACTAGTTACGCCCCGTAATGAGCAGTTCTTC.

The chain combines TRBV9 with TRBJ2-2; 9 bases agree with TRBD1. CDR1 and CDR2 (germline): SGDLS, YYNGEE. Trimming removed 5 bases from V and 4 bases from J; junction bases left unmatched: 0. This CDR3 spans 13 amino acids. CDR3 sequence: CASRTGGTGELFF. DNA of the CDR3: TGTGCCAGCAGGACAGGGGGCACCGGGGAGCTGTTTTTT.

The genes are TRBV28 and TRBJ1-4, with 10 bases identical to TRBD1. CDR1 is MDHEN and CDR2 is SYDVKM in the germline V gene. The CDR3 spans 17 residues. With V trimmed by 1 base and J by 4 bases, 6 bases remained unmatched. CDR3 in amino acids: CASSLSWDRGFNEKLFF. The CDR3 DNA sequence: TGTGCCAGCAGTTTATCTTGGGACAGGGGATTTAATGAAAAACTGTTTTTT.

The rearrangement joins TRBV5-6 to TRBJ2-7; no definite D call. Per germline, CDR1 SGHDT and CDR2 YYEEEE. V was pared by 4 bases and J by 4 bases, with 15 bases between. The CDR3 extends over 14 amino acids. CDR3 DNA: TGTGCCAGCAGCCTAACCGAGAACAGTTACGAGCAGTACTTC. Amino acids: CASSLTENSYEQYF.

The chain couples TRBV27 to TRBJ2-7; TRBD1 might be the D (6 bases). Germline CDR1 and CDR2: MNHEY and SMNVEV (reference sequence). V gave up 1 base and J gave up 5 bases, with 21 bases separating them. The CDR3 has 17 amino acids. The CDR3 reads CASSLWLIGTNKNEQYF. CDR3 bases: TGTGCCAGCAGTTTATGGTTAATCGGGACAAATAAAAACGAGCAGTACTTC.

V usage is TRBV27 and J usage is TRBJ1-1, with TRBD1 matching 7 bases. The CDR3 length is 14 residues. The J segment lost 0 bases and the V segment lost 6 bases, leaving 4 bases of the junction unmatched. Per the germline V gene, CDR1 is MNHEY and CDR2 is SMNVEV (reference sequence). The CDR3 loop is CASRPGTVNTEAFF. The CDR3 DNA reads TGTGCCAGCAGACCCGGGACAGTGAACACTGAAGCTTTCTTT.

This clone was detected a few times. The same CDR3 also results from other DNA sequences found in this sample. The V call is TRBV27, the J call TRBJ1-2; weak D call: TRBD1 (5 bases). The V and J ends lost 2 bases and 2 bases respectively, with 6 bases between them. The CDR3 is made up of 13 amino acids. CDR1 and CDR2 from the germline V gene are MNHEY and SMNVEV (reference sequence). CDR3 nucleotide sequence: TGTGCCAGCAGTTTACAGGGAAACTATGGCTACACCTTC. Protein sequence: CASSLQGNYGYTF.

J is TRBJ2-7 and V is TRBV10-3; TRBD2 agrees at 14 bases. The germline V gene encodes CDR1 ENHRY and CDR2 SYGVKD. This CDR3 comprises 17 residues. With V trimmed by 5 bases and J by 2 bases, 8 bases remained unmatched. CDR3 loop: CAISTGTSGSSPYEQYF. DNA of the CDR3: TGTGCCATCAGTACCGGGACTAGCGGGAGTTCGCCCTACGAGCAGTACTTC.

V and J are TRBV2 and TRBJ2-5; D not certain. The ends were cut back, 4 bases at V and 5 bases at J, with 11 bases in the middle. CDR1 is SNHLY, CDR2 FYNNEI, per germline. This CDR3 is 13 amino acids long. CDR3 sequence reads: CASSVPYRETQYF. The CDR3, as DNA: TGTGCCAGCAGTGTTCCCTACCGGGAGACCCAGTACTTC.

The V and J genes are TRBV10-3 and TRBJ2-1; 9 nucleotides agree with TRBD1. Germline V gene sequence: CDR1 ENHRY, CDR2 SYGVKD. V trimming: 6 bases; J trimming: 8 bases; junction bases outside the gene matches: 5. The CDR3 length is 13 residues. The CDR3 reads CAIRGTGRDEQFF. The CDR3 nucleotides read TGTGCCATCAGGGGGACAGGGAGGGATGAGCAGTTCTTC.

This clone has only a few counts. V usage is TRBV6-6 and J usage is TRBJ2-1; possible D gene TRBD2, 5 bases. This CDR3 has 11 residues. Per the germline V gene, CDR1 is MNHNY and CDR2 is SVGAGI (reference sequence). Trimming shortened V by 2 bases and J by 15 bases, and 11 bases separated the two germline ends. CDR3: CASSYGLAPFF. The CDR3 DNA follows: TGTGCCAGCAGTTACGGGCTAGCACCGTTCTTC.

The rearrangement links TRBV27 to TRBJ2-1; TRBD1 agrees at 7 bases. Losses at the gene ends were 4 bases for V and 7 bases for J; bases not matched to a gene: 10. This CDR3 comprises 15 residues. The germline gives CDR1 MNHEY, CDR2 SMNVEV (reference sequence). CDR3 in amino acids: CASSSLDRRRNEQFF. The CDR3 coding sequence is TGTGCCAGCAGTTCACTGGACAGGCGGAGGAATGAGCAGTTCTTC.

Details on this clone: This specimen includes other DNA sequences encoding the same CDR3. The genes are TRBV6-5 and TRBJ1-1, with D perhaps matching TRBD1 (6 bases). Germline V lookup: CDR1 MNHEY, CDR2 SVGAGI. V was shortened by 0 bases and J by 4 bases, with 6 bases between the two germline ends. The CDR3 contains 13 residues. CDR3 in amino acids: CASSYSGGTEAFF. The CDR3 region has the DNA TGTGCCAGCAGTTACTCAGGGGGCACTGAAGCTTTCTTT.

The gene calls are TRBV6-5 and TRBJ1-2; D is perhaps TRBD1 (6 bases). Trimming shortened V by 5 bases and J by 5 bases, and 15 bases separated the two germline ends. Germline lookup yields CDR1 MNHEY and CDR2 SVGAGI. This CDR3 spans 14 amino acids. The CDR3 reads CASSDPGEGYGYTF. Here the CDR3 DNA reads TGTGCCAGCAGTGACCCAGGGGAGGGGTATGGCTACACCTTC.

The gene calls are TRBV5-5 and TRBJ2-2; TRBD2 aligns across 11 bases. The germline V gene has CDR1 SGHKS and CDR2 YYEKEE (reference sequence). Trimming cost V 2 bases and J 6 bases; bases outside gene matches: 0. This CDR3 is 14 amino acids long. Here the CDR3 DNA reads TGTGCCAGCAGCTTACTAGCGGGAGCCGGGGAGCTGTTTTTT. Residues: CASSLLAGAGELFF. Full variable domain (remainder filled in from reference TRBV5-5 and TRBJ2-2): DAGVTQSPTHLIKTRGQQVTLRCSPISGHKSVSWYQQVLGQGPQFIFQYYEKEERGRGNFPDRFSARQFPNYSSELNVNALLLGDSALYLCASSLLAGAGELFFGEGSRLTVL.

This clone has a handful of counts. This sequence joins TRBV25-1 and TRBJ1-4, with D possibly TRBD1 on 5 matching bases. CDR1 MGHDK and CDR2 SYGVNS come from the germline V gene. V was shortened by 5 bases and J by 0 bases, with 7 bases between the two germline ends. The CDR3 is 14 amino acids. CDR3 region: CASSWGATNEKLFF. The CDR3 DNA follows: TGTGCCAGCAGTTGGGGGGCAACTAATGAAAAACTGTTTTTT.

V gene TRBV5-1 combines with J gene TRBJ1-2; 8 bases agree with TRBD1. The CDR3 contains 14 residues. Germline V lookup: CDR1 SGHRS, CDR2 YFSETQ. Trimming removed 4 bases from V and 3 bases from J; junction bases left unmatched: 5. In DNA form, the CDR3 reads TGCGCCAGCAGCGGCTCAGGGGGCGACTATGGCTACACCTTC. Protein sequence: CASSGSGGDYGYTF.

The V gene is TRBV6-5, the J gene TRBJ1-3; D is perhaps TRBD1 (6 bases). Germline V gene data show CDR1 as MNHEY and CDR2 as SVGAGI. The CDR3 length is 16 residues. V was shortened by 0 bases and J by 1 base, with 10 bases between the two germline ends. The DNA of the CDR3 is TGTGCCAGCAGTTACTCCCGGACAGCTTCTGGAAACACCATATATTTT. It specifies CASSYSRTASGNTIYF.

The chain employs TRBV7-9 and TRBJ2-7, with unresolved D. Trimming stripped 1 base from V and 6 bases from J, with 7 bases between. CDR1 SEHNR and CDR2 FQNEAQ come from the germline V gene (reference sequence). The CDR3 has 12 residues. CDR3 residues: CASSLGGREQYF. The CDR3 DNA is TGTGCCAGCAGCTTAGGAGGTCGCGAGCAGTACTTC.

V gene TRBV4-1 combines with J gene TRBJ2-1; tentatively, D is TRBD2 (7 bases). V was cut by 0 bases and J by 3 bases, with 18 bases left in between. CDR1 and CDR2 from the germline V gene are MGHRA and YSYEKL. The CDR3 spans 18 residues. DNA for the CDR3: TGCGCCAGCAGCCAAGAACCCGTTGGGGGGGCCTACTACAATGAGCAGTTCTTC. It encodes CASSQEPVGGAYYNEQFF.

The rearrangement uses TRBV27 and TRBJ2-5; D is perhaps TRBD1 (6 bases). In germline, CDR1 is MNHEY, CDR2 SMNVEV (reference sequence). Trimming shortened V by 0 bases and J by 5 bases, and 13 bases separated the two germline ends. This CDR3 has 15 amino acids. CDR3: CASSLSNRVTETQYF. The DNA of the CDR3 is TGTGCCAGCAGTTTATCGAACAGGGTTACGGAGACCCAGTACTTC.

This sequence joins TRBV30 and TRBJ2-7; 7 bases match TRBD2. Looked up from germline, CDR1 is GTSNPN and CDR2 is SVGIG (reference sequence). V shed 2 bases and J 6 bases; nucleotides not matched to a gene: 4. This CDR3 is 12 amino acids long. The CDR3 reads CAWSREGPEQYF. CDR3 DNA: TGTGCCTGGAGTAGGGAGGGACCCGAGCAGTACTTC.

J is TRBJ1-2 and V is TRBV6-1; 7 bases match TRBD1. This CDR3 has 14 residues. Trimming removed 0 bases from V and 8 bases from J; junction bases left unmatched: 6. Per germline, CDR1 MNHNS and CDR2 SASEGT. The CDR3 bases are TGTGCCAGCAGTGAAGCAGGGGGCTCAAGGGGCTACACCTTC. Residues: CASSEAGGSRGYTF.

V is TRBV28 and J is TRBJ1-2; weak D call: TRBD1 (5 bases). This CDR3 region has 14 residues. The V end was cut by 5 bases, the J end by 1 base, with 11 bases between. CDR1 is MDHEN and CDR2 is SYDVKM in the germline V gene. The CDR3 region is CASSQQDLNYGYTF. The CDR3 DNA sequence: TGTGCCAGCAGTCAACAGGATCTTAACTATGGCTACACCTTC.